A single sample is the source of the 7 T cell receptor beta chains below, sequenced in a study of cytomegalovirus exposure and HLA in healthy donors. PCR involved 60 Vbeta and 13 Jbeta primers. Here immunoSEQ multiplex PCR was the method, and the copy in TCRdb shows in-frame clones only, minus some. This table holds 140,000 to 150,000 clones, around 85% found once. Sequenced: PBMCs. Receptor source: a woman in her 30s in good health and CMV-seronegative.

The chain couples TRBV12-5 to TRBJ1-5; D perhaps matches TRBD1 (5 bases). The germline V gene has CDR1 LGHNT and CDR2 FRNRAP. The V gene lost 7 bases and the J gene lost 3 bases, with 19 bases spanning the gap. The CDR3 runs to 16 residues. In nucleotides, the CDR3 is TGTGCTAGTGCTGTCGCCCACATAGGGGACAATCAGCCCCAGCATTTT. Its protein is CASAVAHIGDNQPQHF. Complete variable domain (other parts from reference TRBV12-5 and TRBJ1-5): DARVTQTPRHKVTEMGQEVTMRCQPILGHNTVFWYRQTMMQGLELLAYFRNRAPLDDSGMPKDRFSAEMPDATLATLKIQPSEPRDSAVYFCASAVAHIGDNQPQHFGDGTRLSIL.

The V gene is TRBV6-6, the J gene TRBJ2-7, with 9 bases matching TRBD2. This CDR3 has 15 amino acids. Germline CDR1 is MNHNY and CDR2 is SVGAGI (reference sequence). Trimming removed 7 bases from V and 2 bases from J; junction bases left unmatched: 9. This CDR3 reads CASNPSGVNTYEQYF. The CDR3 coding sequence is TGTGCCAGCAACCCTAGCGGGGTGAATACCTACGAGCAGTACTTC.

V is TRBV10-1 and J is TRBJ2-3; 8 positions agree with TRBD1. CDR3 size: 13 residues. The germline V gene has CDR1 WNHNN and CDR2 SYGVQD (reference sequence). V dropped 6 bases and J dropped 9; count of bases not matched to a gene: 8. The CDR3 nucleotides read TGCGCCAGCAGCGAGACCCCAGGGGGCACGCAGTATTTT. Amino acids: CASSETPGGTQYF.

V usage is TRBV30 and J usage is TRBJ1-1, with 7 bases fitting TRBD1. The CDR3 loop spans 12 amino acids. Losses at the gene ends were 4 bases for V and 4 bases for J; bases not matched to a gene: 3. The germline gives CDR1 GTSNPN, CDR2 SVGIG (reference sequence). As DNA, the CDR3 is TGTGCCTGGAATAGGGGGCGCACTGAAGCTTTCTTT. This translates into CAWNRGRTEAFF.

CDR3 coding DNA: TGTGCCAGCAGCCGGCTAGCGGGGGGGCCTGGTGAGCAGTTCTTC. It yields the protein CASSRLAGGPGEQFF. The chain has TRBV5-4 and TRBJ2-1; 12 positions agree with TRBD2. CDR1 and CDR2 from the germline V gene are SGHNT and YYREEE (reference sequence). The CDR3 extends over 15 amino acids. V shed 4 bases and J 9 bases; nucleotides not matched to a gene: 8.

This chain connects TRBV27 to TRBJ2-5; 9 bases map to TRBD2. The CDR3 is made up of 13 amino acids. J lost 7 bases, V lost 5 bases, and 5 bases had no gene match. Germline V gives CDR1 MNHEY, CDR2 SMNVEV (reference sequence). In DNA form, the CDR3 reads TGTGCCAGCAGTCGCGGGGGGGAGACGACCCAGTACTTC. It specifies CASSRGGETTQYF.

In its sample, this clone was seen once. The chain employs TRBV4-1 and TRBJ2-3; D may be TRBD2 (6 bases). The V and J ends lost 4 bases and 4 bases respectively, with 9 bases between them. This CDR3 comprises 13 residues. CDR1 and CDR2 from the germline V gene are MGHRA and YSYEKL. The CDR3 DNA reads TGCGCCAGCAGCCCGGAGCGGGCAGATACGCAGTATTTT. Amino acid sequence: CASSPERADTQYF.